These 21 T cell receptor beta chains share one sample of origin, sequenced in a study of tumor-infiltrating lymphocytes in primary liver carcinoma. It was unsorted whole blood that yielded blood RNA, and germline DNA was also extracted. The template, around 540 ng total RNA, yielded TCR beta cDNA made with a constant-region primer. For TCR beta, libraries were produced by three nested multiplex PCR rounds using slightly modified ARM-PCR. Use of TRBV1-TRBV30 forward primers with a C-beta reverse primer characterized the first two PCR rounds, which lasted around 9 cycles each. TCRdb reanalysed the multiplex PCR reads using MiXCR and keeps one entry per CDR3 protein. The repertoire consists of almost 200,000 distinct CDR3 sequences, with approximately 65% occurring once and the leading ten covering approximately 6.5%. The sequenced sample consisted of peripheral blood. All receptors come from a woman between 55 and 75 years old with primary liver carcinoma and hepatitis B virus infection.

A note on this clonotype: Since a much larger clone is just one base distant, this may be a read error. The gene calls are TRBV7-8 and TRBJ2-7; D not resolved. V was shortened by 2 bases and J by 4 bases, with 9 bases between the two germline ends. Germline values: CDR1 SGHVS, CDR2 FQNEAQ. This CDR3 contains 13 residues. CDR3 DNA: TGTGCCAGCAGCTTATTTCCGAGTTACGAGCAGTACTTC. Translated, it gives CASSLFPSYEQYF.

This clonotype was counted ten times or more. This chain uses TRBV4-1 with TRBJ2-7; D possibly corresponds to TRBD1 (6 bases). CDR3 length: 15 residues. The V and J ends lost 1 base and 2 bases respectively, with 12 bases between them. Germline CDR1 MGHRA, CDR2 YSYEKL. Here the CDR3 DNA reads TGCGCCAGCAGCCAAGCTTCGACAGGCACCTACGAGCAGTACTTC. This sequence encodes CASSQASTGTYEQYF.

The CDR3 loop is CSVTGTGSEGQYF. Here the CDR3 DNA reads TGCAGCGTTACTGGGACAGGGTCTGAAGGGCAGTACTTC. V gene TRBV29-1 combines with J gene TRBJ2-7; 9 bases match TRBD1. CDR3 length equals 13 residues. Germline values: CDR1 SQVTM, CDR2 ANQGSEA. Unmatched junction bases numbered 11, after V lost 5 bases and J lost 9 bases.

Worth noting for this clonotype: A much larger clone lies one base from this, so it may be a read error. This chain uses TRBV6-2 or TRBV6-3 with TRBJ2-3; TRBD2 matches at 7 bases. After removal of 9 bases from V and 2 bases from J, the junction contained 2 bases not matched to a gene. The CDR3 consists of 12 residues. Germline lookup yields CDR1 MNHEY and CDR2 SVGEGT. The CDR3 region is CASSGSTDTQYF. DNA of the CDR3: TGTGCCAGTAGCGGGTCCACAGATACGCAGTATTTT.

Points on this clonotype: A much larger clone sits a single nucleotide away, making a read error possible. This chain connects TRBV6-5 to TRBJ2-2; 7 bases map to TRBD1. There are 15 residues in the CDR3. The V and J ends lost 10 bases and 4 bases, in that order; junction bases with no gene match: 12. Per germline, CDR1 MNHEY and CDR2 SVGAGI. The CDR3 here is CATQGYGPSTGELFF. The CDR3 DNA follows: TGTGCCACACAGGGGTATGGCCCGAGCACCGGGGAGCTGTTTTTT.

This clonotype occurred many times. The chain is built from TRBV4-1 and TRBJ1-4; D possibly corresponds to TRBD1 (6 bases). This CDR3 comprises 16 residues. The germline CDR1 and CDR2 sequences are MGHRA and YSYEKL. Trimming pared 0 bases from V and 14 bases from J, leaving 22 bases between. CDR3 DNA: TGCGCCAGCAGCCAAGACCCCTCAGGGGATTGGTTTCAGCTGTTTTTT. It is translated as CASSQDPSGDWFQLFF.

Of note for this clonotype: A clone one base away is much larger, so this may be a read error. The genes are TRBV5-6 and TRBJ1-3, with 8 positions matching TRBD1. The CDR3 spans 17 residues. Germline lookup yields CDR1 SGHDT and CDR2 YYEEEE. V dropped 7 bases and J dropped 8; count of bases not matched to a gene: 20. CDR3 sequence reads: CASGSVISPGGADTIYF. CDR3 sequence (DNA): TGTGCCAGCGGCTCGGTCATCTCTCCAGGGGGCGCGGACACCATATATTTT.

In regard to this clonotype: This may be a read error, as it is one base from a much larger clone. The chain couples TRBV12-3 or TRBV12-4 to TRBJ1-5, with D possibly TRBD1 on 6 matching bases. The CDR3 extends over 13 amino acids. In DNA, the CDR3 is TGTACCAGCCGGGGGCAAAGCAATCAGCCCCAGCATTTT. Protein sequence: CTSRGQSNQPQHF.

Concerning this clonotype itself: This may come from a read error, since a much larger clone is one base off. Here the CDR3 omits its conserved ending phenylalanine or tryptophan, so a read error is the likely source. The V call is TRBV12-5, the J call TRBJ2-1; 10 nucleotides align to TRBD2. This CDR3 spans 16 amino acids. V was pared by 5 bases and J by 5 bases, with 9 bases of the junction left unmatched. Germline V gives CDR1 LGHNT, CDR2 FRNRAP. CDR3 protein: CASGAPVLAGDNEQFL. In nucleotides, the CDR3 is TGTGCTAGTGGTGCCCCCGTGCTAGCGGGAGACAATGAGCAGTTCCTC.

On this clonotype itself: The conserved final phenylalanine or tryptophan is absent from the CDR3, which likely points to a read error. V gene TRBV13 combines with J gene TRBJ2-1, with 9 bases lining up with TRBD2. The CDR3 covers 15 residues. V lost 6 bases to trimming and J lost 6 bases; unmatched junction nucleotides: 9. CDR1 and CDR2 (germline): PRHDT, FYEKMQ (reference sequence). The CDR3: CASSAQAGGRNEQFL. The DNA of the CDR3 is TGTGCCAGCAGTGCCCAAGCGGGAGGCCGCAATGAGCAGTTCTTA.

The sample holds many counts of this clonotype. The chain has TRBV28 and TRBJ1-5; D not certain. Deletions cut 7 bases from V and 6 bases from J, with 16 bases between. The CDR3 loop spans 14 amino acids. Germline CDR1 and CDR2: MDHEN and SYDVKM. CDR3 loop: CASMWHLLGQPQHF. CDR3 in DNA: TGTGCCAGCATGTGGCACCTCCTAGGTCAGCCCCAGCATTTT.

The rearrangement links TRBV6-1 to TRBJ2-7, with D tentatively TRBD2 (6 bases). The CDR3 sequence is 16 residues long. Between the trimmed V and J ends, which lost 2 bases and 1 base, there was a span of 15 bases. Germline V lookup: CDR1 MNHNS, CDR2 SASEGT. The CDR3 loop is CASSEHQRVPSYEQYF. The DNA for the CDR3 is TGTGCCAGCAGTGAACATCAGCGGGTCCCATCCTACGAGCAGTACTTC.

A remark on this clonotype: The germline gene is not matched at one end of the junction; a read error may be the cause. The rearrangement links TRBV6-1 to TRBJ1-2; weak D call: TRBD1 (6 bases). This CDR3 comprises 14 residues. Germline V CDR1 and CDR2: MNHNS, SASEGT. In DNA form, the CDR3 reads TGTACCAGCAGTACGAAGGGGGGGGCGCGTGGCTACACCTTC. This encodes CTSSTKGGARGYTF.

This clonotype showed up just a few times. J is TRBJ1-1 and V is TRBV30; D ambiguous. This CDR3 comprises 11 residues. Germline V gene data show CDR1 as GTSNPN and CDR2 as SVGIG (reference sequence). With 2 bases removed from V and 4 bases from J, the gap between germline ends came to 5 bases. The CDR3 region has the DNA TGTGCCTGGAGTCAAGCCACTGAAGCTTTCTTT. Translation: CAWSQATEAFF. The full variable domain, in which reference TRBV30 and TRBJ1-1 provide the parts outside the CDR3, is SQTIHQWPATLVQPVGSPLSLECTVEGTSNPNLYWYRQAAGRGLQLLFYSVGIGQISSEVPQNLSASRPQDRQFILSSKKLLLSDSGFYLCAWSQATEAFFGQGTRLTVV.

On this clonotype itself: The germline gene is not matched at one end of the junction; a read error may be the cause. This chain uses TRBV6-5 with TRBJ1-2, with 10 bases identical to TRBD1. The CDR3 is 16 residues long. From germline, CDR1 is MNHEY and CDR2 SVGAGI. CDR3 region: CASSYYNQDRGSGCTF. CDR3 nucleotides: TGTGCCAGCAGTTACTACAACCAGGACAGGGGGTCTGGCTGCACCTTC.

This clonotype was observed at least ten times. J is TRBJ2-5 and V is TRBV12-3 or TRBV12-4; possible D gene TRBD2, 6 bases. The CDR3 is made up of 13 amino acids. The germline V and J ends were trimmed by 3 bases and 4 bases, with 9 bases remaining between them. CDR3 protein: CASSFWRGETQYF. In DNA, the CDR3 is TGTGCCAGCAGTTTCTGGCGGGGAGAGACCCAGTACTTC.

Ten or more counts support this clonotype. The chain links TRBV6-2 or TRBV6-3 to TRBJ2-7; unclear D gene. V shed 2 bases and J shed 6 bases, with 14 bases lying between them. The CDR3 covers 14 residues. CDR1 and CDR2 (germline): MNHEY, SVGEGT. DNA of the CDR3: TGTGCCAGCAGTTACGGGTCCCCGATGGTCGAGCAGTACTTC. It yields the protein CASSYGSPMVEQYF.

The V gene is TRBV29-1, the J gene TRBJ2-7; 10 bases agree with TRBD2. J was trimmed by 4 bases and V by 7 bases; bases with no gene match: 10. The germline V gene encodes CDR1 SQVTM and CDR2 ANQGSEA. There are 14 residues in the CDR3. This chain's CDR3 is CSAQGLAADYEQYF. The CDR3 DNA is TGCAGCGCCCAAGGACTAGCGGCAGATTACGAGCAGTACTTC.

V usage is TRBV5-4 and J usage is TRBJ2-1, with D hard to call. The germline V and J ends were trimmed by 6 bases and 8 bases, with 24 bases remaining between them. There are 16 residues in the CDR3. Germline-derived CDR1 and CDR2 are SGHNT and YYREEE (reference sequence). CDR3 region: CASILSGLADDDEQFF. As DNA, the CDR3 is TGTGCCAGCATCCTGTCCGGATTAGCCGATGACGATGAGCAGTTCTTC. Using reference TRBV5-4 and TRBJ2-1 for the parts outside the CDR3, the full variable domain is ETGVTQSPTHLIKTRGQQVTLRCSSQSGHNTVSWYQQALGQGPQFIFQYYREEENGRGNFPPRFSGLQFPNYSSELNVNALELDDSALYLCASILSGLADDDEQFFGPGTRLTVL.

The chain is built from TRBV11-2 and TRBJ2-3; 7 bases match TRBD1. The V gene's germline CDR1 is SGHAT and CDR2 FQNNGV. The CDR3 spans 14 residues. The CDR3 sequence is CASNLDREIDTQYF. The DNA of the CDR3 is TGTGCTAGTAACTTAGACAGGGAGATCGATACGCAGTATTTT.

This clonotype was detected only once. Just one base apart from a much larger clone, this may be a read error. This chain connects TRBV14 to TRBJ2-7, with 9 positions matching TRBD1. The length of the CDR3 is 14 residues. Germline lookup yields CDR1 SGHDN and CDR2 FVKESK. The CDR3 loop reads CGSSHLRQGDEQYF. The CDR3 nucleotides are TGTGGCAGCAGCCACCTAAGACAGGGGGACGAGCAGTACTTC. The full variable domain, in which reference TRBV14 and TRBJ2-7 provide the parts outside the CDR3, is EAGVTQFPSHSVIEKGQTVTLRCDPISGHDNLYWYRRVMGKEIKFLLHFVKESKQDESGMPNNRFLAERTGGTYSTLKVQPAELEDSGVYFCGSSHLRQGDEQYFGPGTRLTVT.